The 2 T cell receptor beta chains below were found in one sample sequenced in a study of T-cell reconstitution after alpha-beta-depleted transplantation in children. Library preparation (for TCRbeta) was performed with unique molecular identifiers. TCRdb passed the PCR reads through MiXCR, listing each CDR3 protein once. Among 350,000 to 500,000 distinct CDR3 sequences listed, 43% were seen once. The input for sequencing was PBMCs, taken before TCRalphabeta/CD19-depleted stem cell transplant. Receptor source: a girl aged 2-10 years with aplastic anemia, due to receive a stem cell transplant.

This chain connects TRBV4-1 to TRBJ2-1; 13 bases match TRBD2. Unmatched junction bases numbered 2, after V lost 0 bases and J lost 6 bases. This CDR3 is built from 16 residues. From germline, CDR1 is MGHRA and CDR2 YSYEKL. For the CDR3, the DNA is TGCGCCAGCAGCCAAGATGGACTAGCGGGAGTCAATGAGCAGTTCTTC. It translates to CASSQDGLAGVNEQFF.

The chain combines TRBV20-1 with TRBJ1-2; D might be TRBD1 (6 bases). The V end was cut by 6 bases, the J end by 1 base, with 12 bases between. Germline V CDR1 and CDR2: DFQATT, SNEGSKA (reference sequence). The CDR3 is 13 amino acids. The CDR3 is CSAIGGDNYGYTF. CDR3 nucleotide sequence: TGCAGTGCCATAGGGGGAGATAACTATGGCTACACCTTC.